This paragraph covers one T cell receptor (beta chain) sequence. Its specificity is unknown. The source of the sample is a study of T cells in localized non-small cell lung cancer. Study-level results: Among the top 100 tumor clones, a median around 57 appeared in adjacent lung. A single tumor region was sequenced, leaving heterogeneity possible. Uninvolved adjacent lung showed higher T cell clonality than tumor.

Germline V CDR1 and CDR2: SGHDN, FVKESK. The CDR3 is 16 residues long. V lost 3 bases to trimming and J lost 3 bases; unmatched junction nucleotides: 7. Here immunoSEQ multiplex PCR was the method, and the copy in TCRdb shows in-frame clones only, minus some. The sample consists of fewer than 100,000 clones, about 91% of them appearing once. The material was peripheral blood, obtained before any cancer treatment. The sequence was obtained from a man between 35 and 75 years old with stage I squamous cell lung carcinoma. The chain employs TRBV14 and TRBJ2-3; TRBD2 aligns across 9 bases. This CDR3 reads CASSHRRGGQTDTQYF. CDR3 nucleotide sequence: TGTGCCAGCAGCCACCGGCGGGGGGGCCAAACAGATACGCAGTATTTT.